The present T cell receptor beta chain was sequenced within a study of glioma-infiltrating T cells (TCRdb year 2016). Study-level background: Glioma tissue, non-neoplastic brain tissue and matched peripheral blood mononuclear cells were used as sources from which TCR alpha- and beta-chain repertoires were sequenced. To gauge divergence between tissue and blood T-cell populations, every tissue-infiltrating repertoire was compared against the peripheral blood repertoire from the same patient. The paired cohort was made up of three low-grade glioma patients, several primary glioblastoma patients and three non-glioma patients who contributed non-neoplastic brain tissue. The study at large found these results: Very few CDR3 sequences were shared between tissue and blood, attributed to high CDR3 diversity and limited sampling. The group comparisons were based on small numbers of patients: three non-neoplastic, three low-grade glioma and several glioblastoma patients. In non-neoplastic patients, VJ-independent divergence between tissue and blood fell below expectation, whereas in all gliomas, and especially in low-grade gliomas, the divergence rose above expectation.

This clonotype was detected many times. It has no known antigen specificity. The sample holds no much larger clone one base away, and base qualities are not on file. From cysteine to phenylalanine, the CDR3 is 14 amino acids long. The kept DNA is CDR3 alone, 42 bases in frame from the first base. V trim: 6 bases; J trim: 5 bases; unmatched bases: 10. Per the germline V gene (reference sequence), DFQATT is the CDR1 and SNEGSKA is the CDR2. TCR alpha and beta CDR3 regions were amplified with the iRepertoire nested amplicon-rescue multiplex PCR (arm-PCR) platform from RNA. One-step reverse transcription and amplification used about 90-450 ng of tissue mRNA or PBMC total RNA as input. Following bead purification, Illumina adapters were added through a secondary multiplex PCR, and the libraries were then gel-purified between 200 and 400 bp. Libraries carried internal 6-nucleotide barcodes used for demultiplexing. The libraries were sequenced on an Illumina MiSeq using 2x220 or 2x250 nucleotide paired-end reads. As for the authors' bioinformatics: FLASH 1.2.11 was used to merge paired reads, and BWA-MEM then aligned the reads to the GRCh37 human genome before TRA and TRB reads were extracted. For V and J assignment, an IMGT-derived reference of cassette sequences and CDR3 motifs that included pseudogenes was used. Three-frame translation of reads was performed, and productive CDR3s were defined as those with a C...FGXG motif and no stop codons. A clonotype was defined as a unique combination of a V-J cassette pair and a CDR3 amino acid sequence. Reads were filtered by Hamming distance, thresholded by each sample's sequence error rate in mapped regions. TCRdb reprocessing: public reads trimmed at Q25 with fastp, clones called with MiXCR, in-frame beta chains kept. Each CDR3 protein gets just one entry, which takes the most common genes and DNA from the rows behind it. These V and J calls derive from TCRdb rather than the authors' analysis. For this sample there are 85,000 to 110,000 distinct CDR3 sequences; around 31% appear just once. 44% of the sample lies in the top ten.

The sequencing input was glioma tissue, nonneoplastic brain tissue, or PBMCs (not recorded which). Recombination linked TRBV20-1 to TRBJ2-5; TRBD1 fits 9 bases in the junction. The clonotype comes from a human donor with low-grade glioma or glioblastoma, undergoing nonglioma brain surgery, or in good health (not recorded which). The bases read TGCAGTGCCGAGGACAGGGGAGGAGTGGAGACCCAGTACTTC. Its translation is CSAEDRGGVETQYF.